One TCR beta chain is described in this entry. The antigen remains unidentified. These data are taken from a study of cytomegalovirus exposure and HLA in healthy donors. The primer mix had 60 Vbeta and 13 Jbeta primers. In the authors' workflow: An analysis performed later counted roughly 80 million unique TCR beta chains (approximately 12 million of them shared). Sequencing used immunoSEQ multiplex PCR; TCRdb keeps in-frame clones, though not all of them. V and J calls and clone size are copied from that table; D and trimming were computed from the DNA. Of 130,000 or so clones in the sample, 60% to 80% were seen once. General study findings and limits: A later analysis found TCR association rates differed by HLA locus, highest for DRB1 and lowest for HLA-C. Cytomegalovirus-associated TCR beta chains were listed, numbering roughly 150.

All the people who gave samples were healthy bone marrow donors. Germline loops: CDR1 SNHLY, CDR2 FYNNEI. This CDR3 contains 14 residues. V was clipped by 5 bases and J by 0 bases; unmatched bases: 3. The sample comprised PBMCs. The sequence came from a woman between 55 and 75 years old in good health and CMV-seronegative. The chain recombines TRBV2 with TRBJ2-5; 7 bases align to TRBD1. In nucleotides, the CDR3 is TGTGCCAGCAGTCCGGGACAGAACCAAGAGACCCAGTACTTC. Translation: CASSPGQNQETQYF. Based on the CDR3 plus reference TRBV2 and TRBJ2-5, the full variable domain is EPEVTQTPSHQVTQMGQEVILRCVPISNHLYFYWYRQILGQKVEFLVSFYNNEISEKSEIFDDQFSVERPDGSNFTLKIRSTKLEDSAMYFCASSPGQNQETQYFGPGTRLLVL.